Following are 20 T cell receptor beta chains from one sample sequenced in a study of T cell repertoires in cytomegalovirus infection. TCRdb passed the reads through MiXCR, listing each CDR3 protein once. The sample contains 300,000 to 400,000 distinct CDR3 sequences, over 15% of which appear only once. What was sequenced was PBMCs. These receptors all come from a human donor in good health (CMV status not recorded). Some clones in this sample may be carry-over from other donors' samples.

This clonotype has a handful of counts. This chain uses TRBV10-3 with TRBJ2-1; 9 nucleotides match TRBD1. V trimming: 4 bases; J trimming: 7 bases; junction bases outside the gene matches: 11. Germline loops: CDR1 ENHRY, CDR2 SYGVKD. The CDR3 is made up of 16 amino acids. The CDR3 region has the DNA TGTGCCATCAGTGCAGGACAGGGGTATTCCTCAAATGAGCAGTTCTTC. It translates to CAISAGQGYSSNEQFF.

This chain links TRBV20-1 with TRBJ2-1, with D hard to call. Germline-derived CDR1 and CDR2 are DFQATT and SNEGSKA (reference sequence). CDR3 size: 14 residues. V shed 6 bases and J shed 0 bases, with 12 bases lying between them. CDR3 loop: CSAPTFRSYNEQFF. In DNA form, the CDR3 reads TGCAGTGCCCCAACTTTCCGCTCCTACAATGAGCAGTTCTTC.

This clonotype was observed a handful of times. V gene TRBV12-3 or TRBV12-4 combines with J gene TRBJ1-2; D is undetermined. V shed 7 bases and J shed 6 bases, with 18 bases lying between them. There are 14 residues in the CDR3. In DNA form, the CDR3 reads TGTGCCAGCACACAAACGGGCCTAGAGGATGGCTACACCTTC. This translates into CASTQTGLEDGYTF.

J is TRBJ1-5 and V is TRBV4-1, with 7 nucleotides matching TRBD1. The CDR3 spans 17 residues. Germline loops: CDR1 MGHRA, CDR2 YSYEKL. Trimming at V came to 3 bases and at J to 0 bases, leaving 8 bases not matched to a gene. DNA for the CDR3: TGCGCCAGCAGCCAGGCCCCGGGACAGATTAGCAATCAGCCCCAGCATTTT. Translation gives CASSQAPGQISNQPQHF.

This clonotype came up many times. The rearrangement joins TRBV4-1 to TRBJ1-2, with 7 bases fitting TRBD1. This CDR3 is built from 16 residues. J gave up 4 bases and V 2 bases, and 10 bases lay outside the gene matches. CDR1 MGHRA and CDR2 YSYEKL come from the germline V gene. The CDR3 is CASSQPFTDRVYGYTF. The CDR3 DNA follows: TGCGCCAGCAGCCAACCTTTTACCGACAGGGTCTATGGCTACACCTTC.

A word on this clonotype: A much larger clone lies a single base off, so this may be a read error. The V gene is TRBV7-2, the J gene TRBJ2-1; 8 nucleotides line up with TRBD1. The CDR3 length is 15 residues. CDR1 and CDR2 (germline): SGHTA, FQGNSA. CDR3 coding DNA: TGTGCCAGCAGCTTATGGTCAGGGGGCGGGAATGTGCAGTTCTTC. The encoded protein is CASSLWSGGGNVQFF.

This clonotype occurred many times. The genes are TRBV7-2 and TRBJ2-7, with 12 nucleotides matching TRBD1. The germline CDR1 and CDR2 sequences are SGHTA and FQGNSA. V was pared by 5 bases and J by 3 bases, with 8 bases of the junction left unmatched. This CDR3 has 16 amino acids. CDR3 residues: CASSRTGQGAIYEQYF. CDR3 in DNA: TGTGCCAGCAGCCGAACGGGACAGGGGGCAATCTACGAGCAGTACTTC.

This clonotype appeared many times. The chain carries TRBV7-2 and TRBJ2-5; tentatively, D is TRBD2 (6 bases). The CDR3 consists of 14 residues. Germline lookup yields CDR1 SGHTA and CDR2 FQGNSA. V shed 3 bases and J shed 6 bases, with 14 bases lying between them. The CDR3 sequence is CASSLNAGPKTQYF. CDR3 in DNA: TGTGCCAGCAGCTTGAACGCGGGACCGAAGACCCAGTACTTC.

This clonotype was counted at least ten times. The chain joins TRBV6-2 or TRBV6-3 to TRBJ2-1; 9 bases map to TRBD1. After removal of 6 bases from V and 4 bases from J, the junction contained 7 bases not matched to a gene. CDR3 length: 15 residues. Looked up from germline, CDR1 is MNHEY and CDR2 is SVGEGT. CDR3 nucleotides: TGTGCCAGCAGCCCACGGGACAGGGATTACAATGAGCAGTTCTTC. Translating it yields CASSPRDRDYNEQFF.

This clonotype has only a few counts. V usage is TRBV2 and J usage is TRBJ1-2; TRBD1 might be the D (5 bases). The CDR3 spans 15 residues. Trimming took 7 bases from V and 5 from J, leaving 20 bases between them. Germline assignment: CDR1 SNHLY and CDR2 FYNNEI. The CDR3 region is CASTEIQTATYGYTF. The CDR3 nucleotides are TGTGCCAGCACTGAGATTCAGACAGCCACTTATGGCTACACCTTC.

V gene TRBV7-9 combines with J gene TRBJ2-7; D not certain. There are 13 residues in the CDR3. V was trimmed by 1 base and J by 5 bases, leaving 9 bases between them. CDR1 is SEHNR, CDR2 FQNEAQ, per germline (reference sequence). Written as DNA, the CDR3 is TGTGCCAGCAGCTTAGGGCAGACTGACGAGCAGTACTTC. As protein: CASSLGQTDEQYF. Full variable domain (outside the CDR3, taken from reference TRBV7-9 and TRBJ2-7): DTGVSQNPRHKITKRGQNVTFRCDPISEHNRLYWYRQTLGQGPEFLTYFQNEAQLEKSRLLSDRFSAERPKGSFSTLEIQRTEQGDSAMYLCASSLGQTDEQYFGPGTRLTVT.

The table lists this clonotype with many counts. V usage is TRBV28 and J usage is TRBJ2-2; unclear D gene. The CDR3 loop spans 15 amino acids. V dropped 10 bases and J dropped 6 bases, with 21 bases sitting between them. Germline CDR1 MDHEN, CDR2 SYDVKM. The CDR3 loop is CATKYWALEPGELFF. The CDR3, as DNA: TGTGCCACTAAATATTGGGCCCTAGAGCCCGGGGAGCTGTTTTTT.

This clonotype was detected many times. This chain connects TRBV7-6 to TRBJ2-5, with 11 positions matching TRBD1. This CDR3 is built from 16 residues. V lost 5 bases and J lost 7; bases outside the gene matches: 12. The germline V gene has CDR1 SGHVS and CDR2 FNYEAQ. CDR3 in amino acids: CASSIDTSGTGGTQYF. The CDR3 DNA reads as TGTGCCAGCAGCATAGACACCTCCGGGACAGGGGGGACCCAGTACTTC.

The sample holds a few counts of this clonotype. This chain links TRBV7-2 with TRBJ2-2; weak D call: TRBD1 (6 bases). The CDR3 extends over 12 amino acids. Germline V gene sequence: CDR1 SGHTA, CDR2 FQGNSA. V lost 1 base to trimming and J lost 13 bases, with 10 bases between them. CDR3 amino acids: CASSLGRGRLFF. The CDR3 nucleotides are TGTGCCAGCAGCTTAGGCAGGGGCCGGCTGTTTTTT.

The CDR3 loop reads CASSQAAGEQYF. CDR3 bases: TGTGCCAGCAGCCAAGCAGCGGGAGAGCAGTACTTC. V is TRBV7-2 and J is TRBJ2-7; 7 bases line up with TRBD2. This CDR3 has 12 amino acids. The germline V gene encodes CDR1 SGHTA and CDR2 FQGNSA. The junction had 5 bases not matched to a gene; V was cut back by 5 bases and J by 7 bases. Full variable domain (missing parts from reference TRBV7-2 and TRBJ2-7): GAGVSQSPSNKVTEKGKDVELRCDPISGHTALYWYRQSLGQGLEFLIYFQGNSAPDKSGLPSDRFSAERTGGSVSTLTIQRTQQEDSAVYLCASSQAAGEQYFGPGTRLTVT.

This clonotype was counted only a few times. The gene calls are TRBV12-3 or TRBV12-4 and TRBJ1-1; D unresolved. Deletions cut 8 bases from V and 0 bases from J, with 7 bases between. The CDR3 has 12 residues. In nucleotides, the CDR3 is TGTGCCAGCGGATTGGTGAACACTGAAGCTTTCTTT. Its translation is CASGLVNTEAFF.

CDR3 loop: CSVAKGLINEQFF. The CDR3 nucleotides are TGCAGCGTTGCGAAGGGGCTGATCAATGAGCAGTTCTTC. V gene TRBV29-1 combines with J gene TRBJ2-1, with D tentatively TRBD1 (5 bases). Germline V gives CDR1 SQVTM, CDR2 ANQGSEA. V shed 4 bases and J shed 6 bases, with 13 bases lying between them. This CDR3 region has 13 residues.

This clonotype was picked up a small number of times. V gene TRBV6-4 combines with J gene TRBJ2-3; 10 bases match TRBD1. Germline loops: CDR1 MRHNA, CDR2 SNTAGT. V dropped 6 bases and J dropped 2; count of bases not matched to a gene: 5. This CDR3 comprises 15 residues. The CDR3, as DNA: TGTGCCAGCAGCGCCGGGACAGGGGACACAGATACGCAGTATTTT. Its translation: CASSAGTGDTDTQYF.

This clonotype occurred many times. This chain connects TRBV10-2 to TRBJ2-5; no definite D call. Germline CDR1 and CDR2: WSHSY and SAAADI. The CDR3 spans 12 residues. Deletions cut 0 bases from V and 4 bases from J, with 3 bases between. In nucleotides, the CDR3 is TGCGCCAGCAGTGAGTCGGGAGAGACCCAGTACTTC. Its translation: CASSESGETQYF.

This clonotype was observed a few times. The chain is built from TRBV11-2 and TRBJ2-3; perhaps TRBD1 as D (6 bases). The CDR3 has 14 amino acids. Germline values: CDR1 SGHAT, CDR2 FQNNGV. The germline V and J ends were trimmed by 4 bases and 3 bases, with 11 bases remaining between them. In nucleotides, the CDR3 is TGTGCCAGCAGCTGGATAGGGGGAACAGATACGCAGTATTTT. The encoded protein is CASSWIGGTDTQYF.